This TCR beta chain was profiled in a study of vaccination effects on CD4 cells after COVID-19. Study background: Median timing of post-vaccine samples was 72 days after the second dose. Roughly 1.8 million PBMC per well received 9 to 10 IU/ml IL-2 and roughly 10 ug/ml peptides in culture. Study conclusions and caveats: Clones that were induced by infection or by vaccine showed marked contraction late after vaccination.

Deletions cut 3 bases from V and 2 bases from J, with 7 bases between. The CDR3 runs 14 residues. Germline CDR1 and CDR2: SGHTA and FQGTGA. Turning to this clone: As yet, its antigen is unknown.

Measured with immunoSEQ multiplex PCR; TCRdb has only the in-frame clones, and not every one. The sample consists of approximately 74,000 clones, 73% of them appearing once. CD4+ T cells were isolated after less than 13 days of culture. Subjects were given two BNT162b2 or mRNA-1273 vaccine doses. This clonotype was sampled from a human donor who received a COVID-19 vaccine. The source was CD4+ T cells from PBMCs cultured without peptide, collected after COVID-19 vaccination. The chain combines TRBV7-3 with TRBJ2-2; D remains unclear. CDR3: CASSLDLNTGELFF. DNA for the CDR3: TGTGCCAGCAGCTTGGATTTAAACACCGGGGAGCTGTTTTTT. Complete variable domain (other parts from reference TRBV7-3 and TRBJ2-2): GAGVSQTPSNKVTEKGKYVELRCDPISGHTALYWYRQSLGQGPEFLIYFQGTGAADDSGLPNDRFFAVRPEGSVSTLKIQRTERGDSAVYLCASSLDLNTGELFFGEGSRLTVL.